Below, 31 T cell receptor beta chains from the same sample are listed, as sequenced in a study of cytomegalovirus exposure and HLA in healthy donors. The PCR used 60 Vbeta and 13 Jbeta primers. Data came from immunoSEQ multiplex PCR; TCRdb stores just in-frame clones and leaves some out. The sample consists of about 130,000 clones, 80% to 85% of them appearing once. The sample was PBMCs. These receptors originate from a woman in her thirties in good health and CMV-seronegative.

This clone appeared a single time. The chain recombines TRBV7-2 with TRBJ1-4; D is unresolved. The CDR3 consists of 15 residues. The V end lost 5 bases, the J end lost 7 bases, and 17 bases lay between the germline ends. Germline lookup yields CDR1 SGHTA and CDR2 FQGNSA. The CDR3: CASSPSLMWAEKLFF. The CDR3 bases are TGTGCCAGCAGCCCCTCACTCATGTGGGCTGAAAAACTGTTTTTT. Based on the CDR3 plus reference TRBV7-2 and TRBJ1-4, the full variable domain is GAGVSQSPSNKVTEKGKDVELRCDPISGHTALYWYRQSLGQGLEFLIYFQGNSAPDKSGLPSDRFSAERTGGSVSTLTIQRTQQEDSAVYLCASSPSLMWAEKLFFGSGTQLSVL.

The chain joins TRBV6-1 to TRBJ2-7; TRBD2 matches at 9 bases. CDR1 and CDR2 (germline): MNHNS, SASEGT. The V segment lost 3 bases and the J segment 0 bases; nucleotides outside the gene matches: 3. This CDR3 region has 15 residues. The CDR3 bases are TGTGCCAGCAGTGACCCTAGCGGGGTCTCCTACGAGCAGTACTTC. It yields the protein CASSDPSGVSYEQYF.

The CDR3 DNA sequence: TGTGCCAGCAGCCTCCGACGGGCGGGGGGACTCACAGATACGCAGTATTTT. Residues: CASSLRRAGGLTDTQYF. This chain uses TRBV5-4 with TRBJ2-3, with TRBD2 identical over 8 bases. The CDR3 spans 17 residues. V was clipped by 4 bases and J by 2 bases; unmatched bases: 12. In germline, CDR1 is SGHNT, CDR2 YYREEE (reference sequence).

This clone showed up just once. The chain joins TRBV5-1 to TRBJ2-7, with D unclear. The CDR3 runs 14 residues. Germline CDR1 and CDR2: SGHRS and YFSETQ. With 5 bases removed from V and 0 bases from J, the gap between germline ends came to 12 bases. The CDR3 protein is CASRSDTTSYEQYF. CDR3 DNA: TGCGCCAGCAGATCCGACACGACCTCCTACGAGCAGTACTTC.

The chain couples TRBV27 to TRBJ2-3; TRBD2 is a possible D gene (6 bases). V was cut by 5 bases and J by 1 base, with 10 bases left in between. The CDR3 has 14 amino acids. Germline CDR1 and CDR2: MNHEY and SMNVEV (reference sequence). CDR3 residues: CASSRRVGTDTQYF. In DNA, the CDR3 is TGTGCCAGCAGTCGGAGGGTCGGCACAGATACGCAGTATTTT.

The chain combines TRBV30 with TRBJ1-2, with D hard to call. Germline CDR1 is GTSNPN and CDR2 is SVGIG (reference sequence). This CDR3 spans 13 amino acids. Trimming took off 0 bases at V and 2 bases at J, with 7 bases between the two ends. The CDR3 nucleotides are TGTGCCTGGAGTGTCTCACTGAACTATGGCTACACCTTC. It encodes CAWSVSLNYGYTF.

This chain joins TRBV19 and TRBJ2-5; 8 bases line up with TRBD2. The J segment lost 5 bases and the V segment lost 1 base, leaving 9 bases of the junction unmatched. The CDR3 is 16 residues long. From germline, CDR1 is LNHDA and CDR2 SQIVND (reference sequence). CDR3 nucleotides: TGTGCCAGTAGTATAGGAGGTCTAGCGGGTTCGGAGACCCAGTACTTC. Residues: CASSIGGLAGSETQYF.

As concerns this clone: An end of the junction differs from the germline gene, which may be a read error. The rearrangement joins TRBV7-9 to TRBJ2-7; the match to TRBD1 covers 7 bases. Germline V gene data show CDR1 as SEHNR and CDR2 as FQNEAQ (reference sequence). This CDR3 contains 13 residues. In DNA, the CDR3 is TGTTCCAGCAGGTCGGGACAGTCCTACGAGCAGTACTTC. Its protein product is CSSRSGQSYEQYF.

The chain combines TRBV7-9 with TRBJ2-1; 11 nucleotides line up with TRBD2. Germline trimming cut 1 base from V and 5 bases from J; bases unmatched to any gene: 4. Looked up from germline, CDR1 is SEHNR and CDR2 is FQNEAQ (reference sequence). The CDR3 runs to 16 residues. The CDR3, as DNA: TGTGCCAGCAGCTTAGTAGGGACTAGCGGACACAATGAGCAGTTCTTC. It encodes CASSLVGTSGHNEQFF.

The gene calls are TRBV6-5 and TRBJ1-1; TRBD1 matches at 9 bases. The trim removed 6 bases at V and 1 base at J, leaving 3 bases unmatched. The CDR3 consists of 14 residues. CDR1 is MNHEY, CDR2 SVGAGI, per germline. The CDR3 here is CASSGTGPNTEAFF. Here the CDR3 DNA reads TGTGCCAGCAGCGGGACAGGGCCGAACACTGAAGCTTTCTTT.

CDR3 nucleotides: TGTGCCAGCAGTGAACAAACACTACCGGGACAGCCCCAGCATTTT. Its protein is CASSEQTLPGQPQHF. J is TRBJ1-5 and V is TRBV6-1; no firm D call. V shed 2 bases and J shed 7 bases, with 15 bases lying between them. This CDR3 is built from 15 residues. Germline CDR1 and CDR2: MNHNS and SASEGT.

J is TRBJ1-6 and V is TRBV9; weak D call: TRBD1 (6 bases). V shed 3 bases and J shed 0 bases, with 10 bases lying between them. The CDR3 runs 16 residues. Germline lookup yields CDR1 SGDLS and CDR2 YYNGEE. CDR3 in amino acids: CASSARGGSYNSPLHF. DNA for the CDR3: TGTGCCAGCAGCGCAAGAGGGGGCTCCTATAATTCACCCCTCCACTTT.

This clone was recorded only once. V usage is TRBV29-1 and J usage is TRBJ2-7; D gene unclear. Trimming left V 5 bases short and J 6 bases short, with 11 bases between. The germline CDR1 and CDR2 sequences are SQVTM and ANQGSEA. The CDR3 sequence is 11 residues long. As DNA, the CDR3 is TGCAGCGTTAAGCCACCCCGCGAGCAGTACTTC. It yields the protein CSVKPPREQYF.

The CDR3 here is CASSSQGAMSNEQFF. CDR3 coding DNA: TGTGCCAGCAGCTCACAGGGGGCTATGAGCAATGAGCAGTTCTTC. This chain links TRBV7-6 with TRBJ2-1, with 9 bases matching TRBD1. The V gene's germline CDR1 is SGHVS and CDR2 FNYEAQ. Trimming cost V 4 bases and J 6 bases; bases outside gene matches: 7. The CDR3 totals 15 residues.

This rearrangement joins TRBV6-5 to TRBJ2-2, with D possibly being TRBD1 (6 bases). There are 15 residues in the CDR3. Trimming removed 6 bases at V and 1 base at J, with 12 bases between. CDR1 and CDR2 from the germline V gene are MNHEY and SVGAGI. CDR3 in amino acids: CASRPGTRNTGELFF. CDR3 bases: TGTGCCAGCAGGCCAGGGACACGGAACACCGGGGAGCTGTTTTTT.

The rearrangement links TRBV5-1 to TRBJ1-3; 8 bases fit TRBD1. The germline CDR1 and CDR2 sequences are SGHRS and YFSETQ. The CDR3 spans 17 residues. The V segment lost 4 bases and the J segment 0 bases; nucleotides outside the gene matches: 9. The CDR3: CASSLRDRSSSGNTIYF. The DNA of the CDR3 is TGCGCCAGCAGCCTACGGGACAGGTCCAGCTCTGGAAACACCATATATTTT. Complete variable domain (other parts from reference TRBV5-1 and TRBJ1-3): KAGVTQTPRYLIKTRGQQVTLSCSPISGHRSVSWYQQTPGQGLQFLFEYFSETQRNKGNFPGRFSGRQFSNSRSEMNVSTLELGDSALYLCASSLRDRSSSGNTIYFGEGSWLTVV.

The CDR3 protein is CASSPGLWYSQNQPQHF. The CDR3 DNA follows: TGCGCCAGCAGCCCTGGCCTTTGGTATTCCCAGAATCAGCCCCAGCATTTT. This chain links TRBV4-1 with TRBJ1-5; D is unresolved. The CDR3 is made up of 17 amino acids. V dropped 4 bases and J dropped 4 bases, with 20 bases sitting between them. Germline assignment: CDR1 MGHRA and CDR2 YSYEKL.

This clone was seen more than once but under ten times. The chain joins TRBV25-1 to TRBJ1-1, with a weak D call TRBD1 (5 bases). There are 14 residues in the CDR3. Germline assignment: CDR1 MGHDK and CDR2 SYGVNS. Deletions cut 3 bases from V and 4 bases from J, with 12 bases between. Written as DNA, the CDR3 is TGTGCCAGCAGTGACGTCAGGGTACCCACTGAAGCTTTCTTT. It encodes CASSDVRVPTEAFF.

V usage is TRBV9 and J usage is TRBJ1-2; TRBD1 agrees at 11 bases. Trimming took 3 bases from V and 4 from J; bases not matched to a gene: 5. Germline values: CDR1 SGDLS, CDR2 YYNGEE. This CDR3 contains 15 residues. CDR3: CASSGTGGVRYGYTF. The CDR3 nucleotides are TGTGCCAGCAGCGGGACAGGGGGCGTTCGCTATGGCTACACCTTC.

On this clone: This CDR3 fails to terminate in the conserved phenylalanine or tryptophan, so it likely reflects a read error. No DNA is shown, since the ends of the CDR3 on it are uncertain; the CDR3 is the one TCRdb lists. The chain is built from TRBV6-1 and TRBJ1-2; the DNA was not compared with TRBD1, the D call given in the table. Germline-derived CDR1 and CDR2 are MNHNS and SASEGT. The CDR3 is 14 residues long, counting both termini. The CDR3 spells CASSVTGGSAPVSG.

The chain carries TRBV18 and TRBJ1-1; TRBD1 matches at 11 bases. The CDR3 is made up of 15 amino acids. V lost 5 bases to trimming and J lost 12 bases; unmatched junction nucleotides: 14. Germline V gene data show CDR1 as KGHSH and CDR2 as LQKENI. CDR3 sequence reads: CASSSGTGGTPTTFF. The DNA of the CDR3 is TGTGCCAGCTCATCCGGGACAGGGGGTACTCCAACAACTTTCTTT.

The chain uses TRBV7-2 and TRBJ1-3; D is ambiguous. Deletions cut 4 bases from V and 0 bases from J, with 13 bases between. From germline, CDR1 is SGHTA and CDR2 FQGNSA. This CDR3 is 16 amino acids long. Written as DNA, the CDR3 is TGTGCCAGCAGCTCCGGCCCACGGGGCTCTGGAAACACCATATATTTT. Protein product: CASSSGPRGSGNTIYF.

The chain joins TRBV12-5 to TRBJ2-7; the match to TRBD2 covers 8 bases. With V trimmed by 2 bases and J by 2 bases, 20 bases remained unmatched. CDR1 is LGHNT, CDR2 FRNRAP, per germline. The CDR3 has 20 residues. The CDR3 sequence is CASGLPPAGGGQGCAYEQYF. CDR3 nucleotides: TGTGCTAGTGGTTTGCCACCGGCCGGGGGGGGGCAGGGGTGTGCCTACGAGCAGTACTTC.

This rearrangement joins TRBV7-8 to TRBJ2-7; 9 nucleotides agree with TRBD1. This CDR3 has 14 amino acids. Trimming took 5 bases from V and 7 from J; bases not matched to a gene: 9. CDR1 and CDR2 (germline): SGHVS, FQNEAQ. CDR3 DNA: TGTGCCAGCAGCACGGACAGGGGAGGGAGTGAGCAGTACTTC. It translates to CASSTDRGGSEQYF.

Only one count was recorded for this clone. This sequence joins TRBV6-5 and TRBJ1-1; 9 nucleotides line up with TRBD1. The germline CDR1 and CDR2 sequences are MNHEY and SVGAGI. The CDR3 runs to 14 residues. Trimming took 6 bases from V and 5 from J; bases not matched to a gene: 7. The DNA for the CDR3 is TGTGCCAGCAGCCTTTCCGGGACAGGGACTGAAGCTTTCTTT. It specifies CASSLSGTGTEAFF.

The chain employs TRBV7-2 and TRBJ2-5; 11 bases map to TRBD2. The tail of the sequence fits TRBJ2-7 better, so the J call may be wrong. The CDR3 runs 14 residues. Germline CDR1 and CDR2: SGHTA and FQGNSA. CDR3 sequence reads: CASSPKTSGNEQYF. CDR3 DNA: TGTGCCAGCAGCCCGAAGACTAGCGGGAACGAGCAGTACTTC.

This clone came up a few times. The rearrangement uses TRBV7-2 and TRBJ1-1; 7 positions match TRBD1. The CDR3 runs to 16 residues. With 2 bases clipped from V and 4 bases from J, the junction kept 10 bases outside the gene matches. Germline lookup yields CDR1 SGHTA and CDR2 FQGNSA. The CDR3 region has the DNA TGTGCCAGCAGCTTATATCCCCAGGGGGTGGGCACTGAAGCTTTCTTT. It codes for CASSLYPQGVGTEAFF.

CDR3: CASSLGLATSTDTQYF. The CDR3 nucleotides are TGTGCCAGCAGTCTCGGACTAGCGACTAGCACAGATACGCAGTATTTT. The chain is built from TRBV28 and TRBJ2-3, with 9 bases aligning to TRBD2. Germline V lookup: CDR1 MDHEN, CDR2 SYDVKM. Losses at the gene ends were 5 bases for V and 0 bases for J; bases not matched to a gene: 6. The CDR3 is 16 amino acids.

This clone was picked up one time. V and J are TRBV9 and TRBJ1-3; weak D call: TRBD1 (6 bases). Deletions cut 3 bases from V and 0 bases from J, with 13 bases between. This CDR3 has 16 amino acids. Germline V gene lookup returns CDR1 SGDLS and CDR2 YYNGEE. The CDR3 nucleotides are TGTGCCAGCAGCGCCAAAGACAGGAGCTCTGGAAACACCATATATTTT. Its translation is CASSAKDRSSGNTIYF. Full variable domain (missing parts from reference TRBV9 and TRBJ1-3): DSGVTQTPKHLITATGQRVTLRCSPRSGDLSVYWYQQSLDQGLQFLIQYYNGEERAKGNILERFSAQQFPDLHSELNLSSLELGDSALYFCASSAKDRSSGNTIYFGEGSWLTVV.

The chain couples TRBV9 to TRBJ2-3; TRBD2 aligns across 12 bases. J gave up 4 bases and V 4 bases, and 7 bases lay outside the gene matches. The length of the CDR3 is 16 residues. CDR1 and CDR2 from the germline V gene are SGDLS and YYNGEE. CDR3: CASSPKTSGSPDTQYF. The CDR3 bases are TGTGCCAGCAGCCCAAAGACTAGCGGGAGTCCAGATACGCAGTATTTT. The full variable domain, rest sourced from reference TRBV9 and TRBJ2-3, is DSGVTQTPKHLITATGQRVTLRCSPRSGDLSVYWYQQSLDQGLQFLIQYYNGEERAKGNILERFSAQQFPDLHSELNLSSLELGDSALYFCASSPKTSGSPDTQYFGPGTRLTVL.

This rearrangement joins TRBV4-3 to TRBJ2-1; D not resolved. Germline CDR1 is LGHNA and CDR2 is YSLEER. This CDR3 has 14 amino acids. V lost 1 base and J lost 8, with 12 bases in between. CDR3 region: CASSQVLTVDEQFF. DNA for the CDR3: TGCGCCAGCAGCCAAGTCCTTACTGTCGATGAGCAGTTCTTC.